This TCR beta chain was identified in a study of blood T cells in healthy people across ages. Each sample yielded at least 6.5 million isolated PBMCs. PCR was performed a second time for about 7 to 12 cycles using a sample-barcoded 5' primer and a J-beta primer mix. Every cDNA was tagged by a template-switch adaptor with 12 random nucleotides. MiXCR, run by TCRdb on the 5' RACE reads, gives a single entry per CDR3 protein. The data contain 750,000 to 950,000 distinct CDR3 sequences, 40% to 65% of them singletons. V lost 7 bases, J lost 4 bases, and 12 bases stayed unmatched. There are 15 residues in the CDR3. Germline values: CDR1 SGHRS, CDR2 YFSETQ. Study findings and constraints: The authors considered diversity estimates from one million T cells to be underestimates. Researchers said unsorted PBMCs prevented a conclusive naive versus antigen-experienced comparison.

With regard to this clonotype: Antigen unknown.

The TCR comes from a man older than 75 in good health. The chain carries TRBV5-1 and TRBJ2-5; 8 bases line up with TRBD2. The sequenced material came from blood. Written as DNA, the CDR3 is TGCGCCAGCTCTCTTGGGTCCAGCGGGAGAGAGACCCAGTACTTC. Its protein product is CASSLGSSGRETQYF.